A selection of T cell receptor beta chains follows, all from one sample in a study of cytomegalovirus exposure and HLA in healthy donors. Measured with immunoSEQ multiplex PCR; TCRdb has only the in-frame clones, and not every one. The table has roughly 110,000 clones, 70% to 85% seen once. Sequenced sample: PBMCs. These receptor sequences come from a boy under 18 in good health and CMV-seronegative. Both conserved end residues are part of each CDR3. Each record gives: J gene, CDR3 length, V gene, clone size, D gene, CDR3 protein, CDR3 DNA. D genes are given only for firm matches. The listing skips clone size in some rows; elsewhere it reads once, few, many or a size class.

TRBJ1-2,12,TRBV2,once,NA,CAIPGVYYGYTF,TGTGCCATCCCGGGGGTTTATTATGGCTACACCTTC
TRBJ2-3,17,TRBV5-1,NA,TRBD2,CASSVGTSATSTDTQYF,TGCGCCAGCAGCGTGGGAACTAGCGCTACTAGCACAGATACGCAGTATTTT
TRBJ2-2,13,TRBV14,NA,NA,CASSKRRGGELFF,TGTGCCAGCAGCAAACGTCGCGGCGGGGAGCTGTTTTTT
TRBJ2-7,17,TRBV19,NA,TRBD1,CASSIDFDRAVSYEQYF,TGTGCCAGTAGTATAGACTTCGACAGGGCCGTCTCCTACGAGCAGTACTTC
TRBJ1-5,17,TRBV4-1,NA,TRBD1,CASSQGTGKGSNQPQHF,TGCGCCAGCAGCCAAGGGACAGGGAAAGGGAGCAATCAGCCCCAGCATTTT
TRBJ2-7,14,TRBV2,NA,NA,CASSEFAGSYEQYF,TGTGCCAGCAGTGAATTTGCAGGGTCCTACGAGCAGTACTTC
TRBJ1-1,16,TRBV7-6,NA,NA,CASSPTVPVMDTEAFF,TGTGCCAGCAGCCCCACGGTCCCCGTTATGGACACTGAAGCTTTCTTT
TRBJ2-1,14,TRBV28,once,TRBD2,CASQLAGALNEQFF,TGTGCCAGCCAGCTAGCGGGAGCCCTCAATGAGCAGTTCTTC
TRBJ2-2,15,TRBV6-5,NA,TRBD2,CASSLAGGPSGELFF,TGTGCCAGCAGTTTAGCGGGGGGGCCGTCCGGGGAGCTGTTTTTT
TRBJ2-5,14,TRBV5-1,few,TRBD2,CASSKTPGRETQYF,TGCGCCAGCAGCAAGACGCCCGGGAGGGAGACCCAGTACTTC
TRBJ2-7,13,TRBV6-6,NA,NA,CASSYSSEAEQYF,TGTGCCAGCAGTTACTCGAGCGAGGCCGAGCAGTACTTC
TRBJ1-4,12,TRBV7-9,NA,NA,CSSSLVREKLFF,TGTTCCAGCAGCTTAGTGCGGGAAAAACTGTTTTTT
TRBJ2-1,16,TRBV5-1,few,TRBD2,CASSGRTSGTYNEQFF,TGCGCCAGCAGCGGACGGACTAGCGGGACCTACAATGAGCAGTTCTTC
TRBJ2-7,14,TRBV10-3,few,TRBD1,CAISETDRVDEQYF,TGTGCCATCAGTGAGACCGACAGGGTCGACGAGCAGTACTTC
TRBJ1-1,15,TRBV10-3,NA,NA,CAISHGQTLNTEAFF,TGTGCCATCAGTCATGGACAGACCTTGAACACTGAAGCTTTCTTT
TRBJ2-2,13,TRBV28,NA,NA,CASSFRATGELFF,TGTGCCAGCAGTTTCAGGGCCACCGGGGAGCTGTTTTTT
TRBJ2-1,15,TRBV5-1,NA,NA,CASSRGDRKRDEQFF,TGCGCCAGCAGCCGGGGGGACAGGAAACGGGATGAGCAGTTCTTC
TRBJ1-1,12,TRBV2,NA,NA,CASRAANTEAFF,TGTGCCAGCAGGGCGGCGAACACTGAAGCTTTCTTT
TRBJ1-4,14,TRBV11-2,NA,NA,CASSSPRGGEKLFF,TGTGCCAGCAGCTCCCCTCGGGGGGGTGAAAAACTGTTTTTT
TRBJ2-5,15,TRBV5-6,NA,NA,CASSVVDSSAETQYF,TGTGCCAGCAGCGTGGTGGACTCCTCAGCGGAGACCCAGTACTTC
TRBJ1-1,13,TRBV12-5,NA,NA,CASGLGPLTEAFF,TGTGCTAGTGGTTTGGGTCCCCTCACTGAAGCTTTCTTT
TRBJ1-2,15,TRBV7-9,NA,NA,CASSLIGGANYGYTF,TGTGCCAGCAGCTTAATCGGGGGAGCTAACTATGGCTACACCTTC
TRBJ2-7,12,TRBV10-3,NA,NA,CAISASTYEQYF,TGTGCCATCAGTGCTAGCACCTACGAGCAGTACTTC
TRBJ2-1,15,TRBV30,NA,TRBD2,CAWSELAGGYNEQFF,TGTGCCTGGAGTGAACTAGCGGGAGGGTACAATGAGCAGTTCTTC
TRBJ1-2,11,TRBV4-1,NA,NA,CASSQGLPLLF,TGCGCCAGCAGCCAAGGTCTCCCCCTCCTCTTC
TRBJ2-7,16,TRBV29-1,NA,TRBD1,CSVGLKGGQGAREQYF,TGCAGCGTTGGATTAAAAGGGGGACAGGGGGCGAGGGAGCAGTACTTC
TRBJ2-4,16,TRBV19,NA,TRBD1,CASSPQGARAKNIQYF,TGTGCCAGTAGTCCACAGGGGGCGAGAGCCAAAAACATTCAGTACTTC
TRBJ2-1,15,TRBV19,once,NA,CASSTPGASGDEQFF,TGTGCCAGTAGTACACCAGGGGCGAGTGGAGATGAGCAGTTCTTC
TRBJ2-7,15,TRBV15,NA,TRBD1,CATSRAGTGAYEQYF,TGTGCCACCAGCAGAGCCGGGACAGGAGCCTACGAGCAGTACTTC
TRBJ2-7,14,TRBV9,few,NA,CASSVAWADYEQYF,TGTGCCAGCAGCGTAGCTTGGGCAGACTACGAGCAGTACTTC
TRBJ2-7,14,TRBV5-1,NA,NA,CASARTSGSYEQYF,TGCGCCAGCGCACGGACATCGGGTTCCTACGAGCAGTACTTC
TRBJ2-3,16,TRBV11-3,NA,NA,CASSRPGALSTDTQYF,TGTGCCAGCAGCCGCCCGGGTGCCCTTAGCACAGATACGCAGTATTTT
TRBJ1-5,14,TRBV7-8,NA,NA,CASRLAGVGQPQHF,TGTGCCAGCAGGCTTGCAGGGGTAGGGCAGCCCCAGCATTTT
TRBJ2-1,15,TRBV7-9,NA,TRBD2,CASSPLAGAGNEQFF,TGTGCCAGCAGCCCCCTAGCGGGAGCGGGGAATGAGCAGTTCTTC
TRBJ2-7,14,TRBV6-5,NA,NA,CASGRSTVGYEQYF,TGTGCCAGCGGCCGTAGCACCGTGGGCTACGAGCAGTACTTC
TRBJ2-2,15,TRBV9,NA,TRBD2,CASSVTGGRSGELFF,TGTGCCAGCAGCGTAACCGGGGGGAGGTCCGGGGAGCTGTTTTTT
TRBJ2-7,15,TRBV7-9,NA,NA,CASSLVRASSYEQYF,TGTGCCAGCAGCTTAGTGCGTGCTAGCTCCTACGAGCAGTACTTC
TRBJ2-7,17,TRBV5-4,NA,TRBD1,CASSLGGAGGSKYEQYF,TGTGCCAGCAGCTTGGGTGGGGCAGGGGGTAGCAAGTACGAGCAGTACTTC
TRBJ1-1,13,TRBV19,NA,NA,CASSMSYQGAAFF,TGTGCCAGTAGTATGAGCTATCAAGGGGCTGCTTTCTTT
TRBJ1-2,14,TRBV7-9,NA,NA,CASGLASPNYGYTF,TGTGCCAGCGGCTTAGCCAGTCCCAACTATGGCTACACCTTC
TRBJ2-1,16,TRBV28,NA,TRBD2,CASSSIAGWNGNEQFF,TGTGCCAGCAGCAGTATAGCGGGGTGGAATGGGAATGAGCAGTTCTTC
TRBJ2-7,16,TRBV9,NA,NA,CASSVYPRARSYEQYF,TGTGCCAGCAGCGTATACCCGAGAGCGAGATCCTACGAGCAGTACTTC
TRBJ1-5,16,TRBV7-2,NA,TRBD1,CASSSRGRGQGQPQHF,TGTGCCAGCAGCTCCCGGGGCAGGGGGCAGGGTCAGCCCCAGCATTTT
TRBJ2-7,12,TRBV6-5,once,NA,CASSAQSYEQYF,TGTGCCAGCTCAGCGCAATCCTACGAGCAGTACTTC
TRBJ2-7,15,TRBV7-3,once,TRBD2,CASSSGLAGVSEQYF,TGTGCCAGCAGCTCGGGACTAGCGGGAGTATCTGAGCAGTACTTC
TRBJ2-7,14,TRBV5-6,NA,NA,CASSLVRVRNEQYF,TGTGCCAGCAGCTTGGTGAGGGTTAGGAACGAGCAGTACTTC
TRBJ2-5,16,TRBV11-2,NA,TRBD2,CASSQWGLAGQETQYF,TGTGCCAGCAGTCAATGGGGACTAGCGGGACAAGAGACCCAGTACTTC
TRBJ1-5,17,TRBV28,NA,TRBD1,CASSLSSGTGGNQPQHF,TGTGCCAGCAGTTTATCCTCCGGGACAGGGGGTAATCAGCCCCAGCATTTT
TRBJ2-7,16,TRBV7-2,few,TRBD1,CASSFGTKQGPEEQYF,TGTGCCAGCAGCTTCGGGACCAAACAGGGGCCTGAGGAGCAGTACTTC
TRBJ1-1,16,TRBV29-1,NA,NA,CSVRSLDGSMNTEAFF,TGCAGCGTTCGGTCTCTTGACGGGTCGATGAACACTGAAGCTTTCTTT
TRBJ1-3,16,TRBV9,few,TRBD1,CASSPRQGSSGNTIYF,TGTGCCAGCAGCCCTAGACAGGGGAGCTCTGGAAACACCATATATTTT
TRBJ1-2,13,TRBV29-1,NA,NA,CSVSRQLDYGYTF,TGCAGCGTGTCCCGACAGCTCGACTATGGCTACACCTTC
TRBJ1-5,13,TRBV6-5,NA,NA,CASQRYSNQPQHF,TGTGCCAGCCAGAGGTATAGCAATCAGCCCCAGCATTTT
TRBJ2-1,13,TRBV25-1,NA,TRBD2,CASTSGSSNEQFF,TGTGCCAGCACTAGCGGGAGCAGTAATGAGCAGTTCTTC
TRBJ2-7,16,TRBV7-8,NA,TRBD2,CASSSGLAGVDDEQYF,TGTGCCAGCAGCTCGGGACTAGCGGGAGTGGACGACGAGCAGTACTTC